Listed below are T cell receptor beta chains from one sample, sequenced in a study of blood T cell repertoires in COVID-19. The method was immunoSEQ multiplex PCR; TCRdb's version includes in-frame clones alone and lacks a portion of them. This sample has under 400,000 clones, with around 85% found just once. The sequenced sample consisted of PBMCs or T cells enriched from blood (not recorded which). These receptors originate from a middle-aged woman with acute COVID-19. Each CDR3 is given without its conserved first and last residue.

j_call: TRBJ2-5
v_call: TRBV27
cdr3_length: 13
cdr3_aa: ASSRSGSYGETQY

j_call: TRBJ2-2
v_call: TRBV7-2
cdr3_length: 14
cdr3_aa: ASSFSGGTNTGELF

j_call: TRBJ2-1
v_call: TRBV7-3
cdr3_length: 13
cdr3_aa: ASSSQGAKGNEQF

j_call: TRBJ2-7
v_call: TRBV28
cdr3_length: 13
cdr3_aa: ASRTQGSPSYEQY

j_call: TRBJ1-1
v_call: TRBV19
cdr3_length: 13
cdr3_aa: ASSSRPRTDNEAF

j_call: TRBJ2-3
v_call: TRBV9
cdr3_length: 14
cdr3_aa: ASSPRQAVSTDTQY

j_call: TRBJ1-6
v_call: TRBV7-8
cdr3_length: 11
cdr3_aa: ASRGIRSSPLH

j_call: TRBJ2-5
v_call: TRBV25-1
cdr3_length: 13
cdr3_aa: ASSEWGTAEETQY

j_call: TRBJ2-5
v_call: TRBV19
cdr3_length: 13
cdr3_aa: ASSIDGAGRETQY

j_call: TRBJ2-7
v_call: TRBV19
cdr3_length: 17
cdr3_aa: ASSRKLAGGPSRAYEQY

j_call: TRBJ2-1
v_call: TRBV6-6
cdr3_length: 12
cdr3_aa: ASSGTSPYNEQF

j_call: TRBJ1-5
v_call: TRBV2
cdr3_length: 13
cdr3_aa: ASSQRGQGDQPQH

j_call: TRBJ1-5
v_call: TRBV20-1
cdr3_length: 14
cdr3_aa: SASTGTGDRGGAQH